One sample yielded the 15 T cell receptor beta chains listed below, sequenced in a study of CD8 T cells in ankylosing spondylitis (dated by TCRdb to 2016 to 2017). Their target antigens are unknown. Paper-wide results and their limitations: Blood from ankylosing spondylitis patients appeared to be characterized by a TCR beta motif composed of under 10 highly homologous amino acid variants.

Libraries came from 5' RACE. Sequencing took place on an Illumina HiSeq 2500. TCRdb passed the public sequencing reads through fastp at Q25 and MiXCR, retaining productive beta sequences. Every entry covers one CDR3 protein and lists the most common genes and DNA from its rows. The table for this sample lists 200,000 to 250,000 distinct CDR3 sequences; 15% to 20% of them were counted only once. The ten largest clones add up to roughly 42% of the sample. The sample comprised blood, either unsorted or a sorted T cell fraction (not recorded which). Source of these receptors: a male donor with ankylosing spondylitis.

This CDR3 is CASRIDSPLHF. CDR3 DNA sequence: TGTGCCAGCAGGATCGATTCACCCCTCCACTTT. The V gene is TRBV11-2, the J gene TRBJ1-6, with D unresolved. Germline V gene data show CDR1 as SGHAT and CDR2 as FQNNGV. Trimming pared 6 bases from V and 8 bases from J, leaving 5 bases between. This CDR3 is built from 11 residues.

This clonotype appeared a few times. V gene TRBV29-1 combines with J gene TRBJ2-1, with unresolved D. Trimming stripped 3 bases from V and 9 bases from J, with 15 bases between. This CDR3 spans 13 amino acids. In germline, CDR1 is SQVTM, CDR2 ANQGSEA. The CDR3 nucleotides are TGCAGCGTTGATATGCCCTTAGTCACTGAGCAGTTCTTC. Translated, it gives CSVDMPLVTEQFF.

The J gene is TRBJ2-1, the V gene TRBV5-6; D unresolved. The CDR3 runs to 12 residues. Germline V gene data show CDR1 as SGHDT and CDR2 as YYEEEE. V was cut by 0 bases and J by 8 bases, with 6 bases left in between. CDR3 region: CASSLVWDEQFF. CDR3 DNA sequence: TGTGCCAGCAGCTTGGTGTGGGATGAGCAGTTCTTC.

This clonotype was seen only a few times. V usage is TRBV20-1 and J usage is TRBJ2-5; 10 bases line up with TRBD2. The V segment lost 5 bases and the J segment 4 bases; nucleotides outside the gene matches: 16. CDR3 length: 17 amino acids. Germline CDR1 DFQATT, CDR2 SNEGSKA (reference sequence). The CDR3: CSASEWGSGRIGETQYF. In nucleotides, the CDR3 is TGCAGTGCTTCCGAGTGGGGTAGCGGGAGGATTGGAGAGACCCAGTACTTC.

This chain uses TRBV9 with TRBJ2-1; the match to TRBD2 covers 7 bases. This CDR3 has 16 amino acids. Germline CDR1 is SGDLS and CDR2 is YYNGEE. Trimming removed 3 bases from V and 2 bases from J; junction bases left unmatched: 8. CDR3 nucleotide sequence: TGTGCCAGCAGCGACGACGGGACTACACCCTACAATGAGCAGTTCTTC. Amino acids: CASSDDGTTPYNEQFF.

The J gene is TRBJ2-1, the V gene TRBV29-1, with no clear D. CDR3 length: 14 amino acids. CDR1 and CDR2 from the germline V gene are SQVTM and ANQGSEA. The ends were cut back, 5 bases at V and 9 bases at J, with 20 bases in the middle. CDR3 amino acids: CSVSRPPSVLEQFF. CDR3 coding DNA: TGCAGCGTTAGTCGGCCACCGTCGGTGCTTGAGCAGTTCTTC.

There are a few counts of this clonotype. V and J are TRBV11-2 and TRBJ1-6, with no clear D. Germline V lookup: CDR1 SGHAT, CDR2 FQNNGV. The V end lost 1 base, the J end lost 7 bases, and 17 bases lay between the germline ends. The length of the CDR3 is 17 residues. The CDR3 protein is CASSLASGWEGNSPLHF. The CDR3 region has the DNA TGTGCCAGCAGCTTAGCAAGTGGGTGGGAGGGAAATTCACCCCTCCACTTT.

This clonotype appeared many times. The chain uses TRBV20-1 and TRBJ2-4; D unresolved. CDR1 DFQATT and CDR2 SNEGSKA come from the germline V gene (reference sequence). The CDR3 runs to 11 residues. V gave up 3 bases and J gave up 4 bases, with 4 bases separating them. CDR3 nucleotide sequence: TGCAGTGCTAGCCCAAAAAACATTCAGTACTTC. It specifies CSASPKNIQYF.

This chain links TRBV12-3 or TRBV12-4 with TRBJ2-7; possibly TRBD1 for D (6 bases). Trimming removed 6 bases at V and 1 base at J, with 10 bases between. The CDR3 has 13 residues. CDR3: CASREQGSYEQYF. CDR3 sequence (DNA): TGTGCCAGCAGGGAACAGGGTTCCTACGAGCAGTACTTC.

V is TRBV5-1 and J is TRBJ1-2, with D possibly matching TRBD1 (5 bases). V was shortened by 0 bases and J by 0 bases, with 12 bases between the two germline ends. From germline, CDR1 is SGHRS and CDR2 YFSETQ. This CDR3 region has 16 residues. CDR3 bases: TGCGCCAGCAGCTTGGAGGGGCCCCCGGCTAACTATGGCTACACCTTC. Amino acids: CASSLEGPPANYGYTF.

The table lists this clonotype with a few counts. This chain connects TRBV5-1 to TRBJ2-3; D not certain. Trimming cost V 0 bases and J 2 bases, with 13 bases left between them. The length of the CDR3 is 16 residues. The germline gives CDR1 SGHRS, CDR2 YFSETQ. This CDR3 is CASSLGIVTVTDTQYF. CDR3 DNA: TGCGCCAGCAGCTTGGGAATCGTCACCGTCACAGATACGCAGTATTTT. Filled out from reference TRBV5-1 and TRBJ2-3, the complete variable domain reads KAGVTQTPRYLIKTRGQQVTLSCSPISGHRSVSWYQQTPGQGLQFLFEYFSETQRNKGNFPGRFSGRQFSNSRSEMNVSTLELGDSALYLCASSLGIVTVTDTQYFGPGTRLTVL.

The table lists this clonotype with a few counts. The rearrangement joins TRBV4-1 to TRBJ2-7, with 10 bases that match TRBD2. Per the germline V gene, CDR1 is MGHRA and CDR2 is YSYEKL. The CDR3 has 18 residues. The ends lost 0 bases at V and 3 bases at J; junction bases unmatched: 11. Here the CDR3 reads CASSQEVEGLARLYEQYF. The CDR3 DNA follows: TGCGCCAGCAGCCAAGAAGTTGAGGGACTAGCGAGACTCTACGAGCAGTACTTC.

The chain recombines TRBV12-3 or TRBV12-4 with TRBJ2-7; a possible D gene is TRBD1 (5 bases). Trimming removed 3 bases from V and 5 bases from J, with 8 bases in between. The CDR3 is 12 amino acids. DNA of the CDR3: TGTGCCAGCAGTTTGGCCAGGGACGAGCAGTACTTC. Amino acids: CASSLARDEQYF.

The genes are TRBV9 and TRBJ2-1; 14 nucleotides line up with TRBD2. CDR3 size: 14 residues. The V and J ends lost 8 bases and 7 bases, in that order; junction bases with no gene match: 5. Germline CDR1 SGDLS, CDR2 YYNGEE. The CDR3 nucleotides are TGTGCCAGTTCGACTAGCGGGAGGGTGAATGAGCAGTTCTTC. It is translated as CASSTSGRVNEQFF.

This clonotype was counted between two and nine times. The V and J genes are TRBV11-3 and TRBJ2-2; 11 bases are a match to TRBD1. The germline V gene has CDR1 SGHNT and CDR2 YENEEA. The CDR3 spans 15 residues. J gave up 6 bases and V 4 bases, and 4 bases lay outside the gene matches. The CDR3 protein is CASSSWTGGSGELFF. Written as DNA, the CDR3 is TGTGCCAGCAGCTCCTGGACAGGGGGCTCCGGGGAGCTGTTTTTT.